The clone carrying this T cell receptor (beta chain) was seen only a few times. These data come from a study of blood T cell repertoires in COVID-19. Only in-frame clones appear in the TCRdb table, and some are missing; sequencing was by immunoSEQ multiplex PCR. The sample comprises a few hundred thousand clones, around 87% of which are singletons, and approximately 1.8% rests with the top ten. The CDR3 sequence is 13 residues long. Sequences were obtained from PBMCs or T cells enriched from blood (not recorded which). V usage is TRBV21-1 and J usage is TRBJ1-1. TRBV21-1 is an annotated pseudogene. This receptor was identified in a man in his forties in a cohort exposed to, infected with or recovered from COVID-19 (not recorded which). CDR3: CASSKAGSTEAFF. The CDR3 DNA follows: TGTGCCAGCAGCAAAGCAGGGAGCACTGAAGCTTTCTTT.